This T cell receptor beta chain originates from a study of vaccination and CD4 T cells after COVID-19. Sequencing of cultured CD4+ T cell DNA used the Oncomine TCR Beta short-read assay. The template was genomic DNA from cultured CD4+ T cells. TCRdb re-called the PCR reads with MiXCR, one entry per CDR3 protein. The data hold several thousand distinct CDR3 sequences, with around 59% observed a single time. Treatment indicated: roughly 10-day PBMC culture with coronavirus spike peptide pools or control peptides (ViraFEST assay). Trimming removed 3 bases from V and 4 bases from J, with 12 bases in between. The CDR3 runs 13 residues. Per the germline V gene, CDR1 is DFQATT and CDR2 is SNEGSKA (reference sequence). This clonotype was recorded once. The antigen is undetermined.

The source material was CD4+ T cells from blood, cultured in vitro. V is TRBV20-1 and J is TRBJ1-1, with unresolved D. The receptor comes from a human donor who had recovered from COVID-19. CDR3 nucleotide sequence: TGCAGTGCTAGTAGACACTTGGGCACTGAAGCTTTCTTT. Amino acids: CSASRHLGTEAFF.